The clone carrying this TCR beta chain was observed at least ten times. There are 17 residues in the CDR3. Germline V gene sequence: CDR1 SGHRS, CDR2 YFSETQ. Trimming at V came to 4 bases and at J to 6 bases, leaving 16 bases not matched to a gene. The sample comes from a study of tumor-infiltrating lymphocytes in oesophageal squamous cell carcinoma. TCRdb recomputed calls from the PCR reads with MiXCR, one row per CDR3 protein. Here the sample spans about 15,000 distinct CDR3 sequences, over 45% being singletons. Sequenced: blood. V and J are TRBV5-1 and TRBJ2-5; 9 bases line up with TRBD2. This receptor was identified in a male donor with esophageal squamous cell carcinoma. CDR3 DNA: TGCGCCAGCAGCCCCACGTCCGGCGGGAGGGCCGGACAGACCCAGTACTTC. Protein sequence: CASSPTSGGRAGQTQYF.